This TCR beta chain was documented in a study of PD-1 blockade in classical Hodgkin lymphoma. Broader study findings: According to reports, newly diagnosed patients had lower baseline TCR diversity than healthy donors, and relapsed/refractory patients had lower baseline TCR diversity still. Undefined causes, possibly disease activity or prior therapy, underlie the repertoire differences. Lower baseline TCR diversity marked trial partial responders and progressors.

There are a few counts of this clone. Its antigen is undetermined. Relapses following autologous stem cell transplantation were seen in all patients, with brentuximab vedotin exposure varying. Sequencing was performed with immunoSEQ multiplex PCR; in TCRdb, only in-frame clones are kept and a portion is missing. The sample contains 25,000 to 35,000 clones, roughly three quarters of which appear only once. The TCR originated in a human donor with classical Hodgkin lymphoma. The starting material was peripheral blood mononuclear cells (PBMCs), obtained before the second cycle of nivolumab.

The CDR3 DNA is TGTGCCAGCAGTTTGGGTCTTGGTAATTCACCCCTCCACTTT. It encodes CASSLGLGNSPLHF. The genes are TRBV27 and TRBJ1-6; the D is unclear. The length of the CDR3 is 14 residues. V was trimmed by 3 bases and J by 6 bases, leaving 9 bases between them. Per germline, CDR1 MNHEY and CDR2 SMNVEV (reference sequence).